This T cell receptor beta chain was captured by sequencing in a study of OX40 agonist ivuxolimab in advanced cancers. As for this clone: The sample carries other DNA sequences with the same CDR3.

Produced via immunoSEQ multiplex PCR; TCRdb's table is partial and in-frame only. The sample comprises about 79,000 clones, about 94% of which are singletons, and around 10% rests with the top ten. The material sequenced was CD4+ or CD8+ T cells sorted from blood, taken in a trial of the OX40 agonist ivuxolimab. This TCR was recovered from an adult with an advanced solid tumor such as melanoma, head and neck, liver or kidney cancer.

The CDR3 protein is CASSSGIYEQYF. The CDR3, as DNA: TGTGCCAGCAGCTCCGGGATCTACGAGCAGTACTTC. The chain couples TRBV7-9 to TRBJ2-7; tentative D call: TRBD2 (5 bases). This CDR3 has 12 amino acids. The germline V gene has CDR1 SEHNR and CDR2 FQNEAQ (reference sequence). Trimming pared 4 bases from V and 3 bases from J, leaving 7 bases between.